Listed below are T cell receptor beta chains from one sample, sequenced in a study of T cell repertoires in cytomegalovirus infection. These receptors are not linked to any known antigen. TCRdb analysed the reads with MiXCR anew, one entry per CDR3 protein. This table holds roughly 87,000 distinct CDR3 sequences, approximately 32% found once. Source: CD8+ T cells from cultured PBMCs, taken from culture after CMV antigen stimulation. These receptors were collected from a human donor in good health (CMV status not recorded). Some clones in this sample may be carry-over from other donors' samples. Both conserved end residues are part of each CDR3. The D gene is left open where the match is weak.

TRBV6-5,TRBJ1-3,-,CASSYSRGIGTSGNTIYF
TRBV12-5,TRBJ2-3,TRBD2,CASVPGLTSTDTQYF
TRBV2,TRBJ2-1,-,CASRDLRDEQFF
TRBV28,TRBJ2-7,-,CASSPAARPYEQYF
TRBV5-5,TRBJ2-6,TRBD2,CACSLGGPGANVLTF
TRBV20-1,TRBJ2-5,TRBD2,CSARVGGGKETQYF
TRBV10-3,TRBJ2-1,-,CAGSAPLSNEQFF
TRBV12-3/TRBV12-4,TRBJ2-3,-,CASRDRRGAPDTQYF
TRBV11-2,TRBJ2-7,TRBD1,CASRDRGLFSYEQYF
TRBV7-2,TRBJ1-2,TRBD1,CASSASGQGVYGYTF
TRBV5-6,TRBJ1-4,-,CASSPFINEKLFF
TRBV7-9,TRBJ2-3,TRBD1,CASSLAPSGQNTDTQYF
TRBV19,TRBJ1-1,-,CASSVPAGGAITEAFF
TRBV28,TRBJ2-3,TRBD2,CASSFSGGAEGDTQYF
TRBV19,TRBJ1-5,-,CASSRYRDGNQPQHF
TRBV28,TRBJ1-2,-,CASRLETDVGYTF
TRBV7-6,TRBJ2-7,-,CASSSRQLHEQYF
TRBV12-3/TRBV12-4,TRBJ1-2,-,CASSFPGAYGYTF
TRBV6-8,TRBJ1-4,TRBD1,CASSYHLPGTGHEKLFF
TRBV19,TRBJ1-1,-,CASSIAQGSTEAFF
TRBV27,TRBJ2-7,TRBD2,CASSLSLGRGNSYEQYF
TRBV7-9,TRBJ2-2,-,CASSFRVGELFF
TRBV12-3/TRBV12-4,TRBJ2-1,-,CASSLMAEEQFF
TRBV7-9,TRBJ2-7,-,CASSPSWDEQYF
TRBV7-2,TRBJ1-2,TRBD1,CASSLGTGTGVYGYTF
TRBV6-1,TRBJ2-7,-,CASSPAGNEQYF
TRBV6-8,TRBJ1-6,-,CASSYGIAYNSPLHF
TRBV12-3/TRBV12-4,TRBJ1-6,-,CASSPLAASNSPLHF
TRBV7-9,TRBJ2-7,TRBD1,CASSLAGQASYEQYF
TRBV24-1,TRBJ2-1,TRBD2,CATSDSGGSLYNEQFF
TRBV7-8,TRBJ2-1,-,CASSPPGSSEQFF
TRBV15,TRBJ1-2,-,CATSRSSYGYTF
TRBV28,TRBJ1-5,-,CASSFASYQFNQPQHF
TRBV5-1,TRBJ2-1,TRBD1,CASSSGTGDGNEQFF
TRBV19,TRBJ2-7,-,CASSIPPGEQYF